This paragraph reports one T cell receptor beta chain. The source of the sample is a study of cytomegalovirus exposure and HLA in healthy donors. The CDR3 has 14 residues. Trimming left V 4 bases short and J 2 bases short, with 11 bases between. Germline CDR1 is KGHSH and CDR2 is LQKENI. The PCR made use of 60 Vbeta and 13 Jbeta primers. Assay: immunoSEQ multiplex PCR; the TCRdb copy retains only in-frame clones and omits some. The specimen's table records about 88,000 clones. The material sequenced was PBMCs. The rearrangement links TRBV18 to TRBJ1-1; the D gene is possibly TRBD1 (6 bases). This receptor was identified in a girl aged 5-17 years in good health and CMV-seropositive. Written as DNA, the CDR3 is TGTGCCAGCTCACTGCGGACAGAAAACACTGAAGCTTTCTTT. Encoded protein: CASSLRTENTEAFF.